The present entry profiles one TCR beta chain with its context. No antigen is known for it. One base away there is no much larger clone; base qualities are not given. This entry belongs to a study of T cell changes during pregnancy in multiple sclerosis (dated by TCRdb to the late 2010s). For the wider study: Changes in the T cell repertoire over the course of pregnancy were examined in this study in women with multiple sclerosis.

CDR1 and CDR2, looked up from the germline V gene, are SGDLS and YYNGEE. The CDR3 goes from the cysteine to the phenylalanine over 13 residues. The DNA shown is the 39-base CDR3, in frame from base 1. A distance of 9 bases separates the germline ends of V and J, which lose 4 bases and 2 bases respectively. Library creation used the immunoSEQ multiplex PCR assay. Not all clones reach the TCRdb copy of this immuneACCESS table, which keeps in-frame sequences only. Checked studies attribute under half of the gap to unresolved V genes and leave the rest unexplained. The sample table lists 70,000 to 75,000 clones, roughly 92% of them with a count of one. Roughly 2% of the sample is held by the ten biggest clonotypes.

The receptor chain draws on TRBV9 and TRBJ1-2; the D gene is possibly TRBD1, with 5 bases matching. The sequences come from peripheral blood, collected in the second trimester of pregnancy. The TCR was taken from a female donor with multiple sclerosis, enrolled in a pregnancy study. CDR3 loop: CASSKGLNYGYTF. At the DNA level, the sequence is TGTGCCAGCAGCAAGGGGCTCAACTATGGCTACACCTTC. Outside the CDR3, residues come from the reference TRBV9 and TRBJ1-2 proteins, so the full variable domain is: DSGVTQTPKHLITATGQRVTLRCSPRSGDLSVYWYQQSLDQGLQFLIQYYNGEERAKGNILERFSAQQFPDLHSELNLSSLELGDSALYFCASSKGLNYGYTFGSGTRLTVV.